A single sample is the source of the 9 T cell receptor beta chains below, sequenced in a study of T cells in Graves' hyperthyroidism and ophthalmopathy (dated by TCRdb to about 2019). Library preparation used multiplex PCR. For sequencing, an Illumina HiSeq 2000 was employed. Amplification of TCR beta CDR3 regions was carried out from RNA transcripts. A first-round RT-PCR of the TCR CDR3 used the HTBI primer set with the Qiagen OneStep RT-PCR kit. TCRdb reanalyzed the raw reads on its own, using fastp at Q25 for trimming and MiXCR for clone calling, and kept in-frame beta chains. Rows with one shared CDR3 protein collapse into an entry with the most common genes and DNA. This sample holds about 640,000 distinct CDR3 sequences; around 20% were observed only once. The ten top clones hold roughly 30% of the sample. The sequenced material came from blood. These receptors originate from a man aged 25-45 years with Graves' ophthalmopathy.

In DNA, the CDR3 is TGTGCCAGCAGTGAAGCTGCGGGAGGATACTACAATGAGCAGTTCTTC. Amino acid sequence: CASSEAAGGYYNEQFF. J is TRBJ2-1 and V is TRBV2, with 8 bases fitting TRBD2. Germline V gene lookup returns CDR1 SNHLY and CDR2 FYNNEI. This CDR3 comprises 16 residues. V was clipped by 0 bases and J by 3 bases; unmatched bases: 4.

At least ten counts were recorded for this clonotype. This chain links TRBV5-1 with TRBJ1-2; no clear D. Looked up from germline, CDR1 is SGHRS and CDR2 is YFSETQ. V lost 0 bases and J lost 3, with 6 bases in between. This CDR3 has 13 amino acids. The CDR3 nucleotides are TGCGCCAGCAGCTTGGACAGTGACTATGGCTACACCTTC. Translated: CASSLDSDYGYTF.

This clonotype was seen a handful of times. The chain links TRBV7-9 to TRBJ2-5; D not resolved. Looked up from germline, CDR1 is SEHNR and CDR2 is FQNEAQ (reference sequence). The CDR3 has 13 residues. Trimming pared 2 bases from V and 2 bases from J, leaving 6 bases between. This CDR3 reads CASSLLVQETQYF. The CDR3 nucleotides are TGTGCCAGCAGCTTACTTGTTCAAGAGACCCAGTACTTC.

The V and J genes are TRBV6-2 or TRBV6-3 and TRBJ1-5; the match to TRBD1 covers 7 bases. Per germline, CDR1 MNHEY and CDR2 SVGEGT. This CDR3 has 14 residues. Trimming removed 8 bases from V and 5 bases from J; junction bases left unmatched: 9. The CDR3 is CASRPRTGYQPQHF. The DNA of the CDR3 is TGTGCCAGCCGTCCCCGGACAGGATATCAGCCCCAGCATTTT.

This clonotype was recorded a few times. The V and J genes are TRBV5-8 and TRBJ2-7; TRBD1 matches at 8 bases. V lost 6 bases to trimming and J lost 6 bases; unmatched junction nucleotides: 8. The CDR3 is made up of 13 amino acids. In germline, CDR1 is SGHTS, CDR2 YDEGEE. The chain's CDR3 is CASNPGGEGEQYF. For the CDR3, the DNA is TGTGCCAGCAACCCAGGGGGCGAGGGCGAGCAGTACTTC.

Concerning this clonotype: A much bigger clone sits one base away, suggesting this may be a read error. This sequence joins TRBV20-1 and TRBJ2-1, with no clear D. Germline CDR1 is DFQATT and CDR2 is SNEGSKA (reference sequence). V lost 4 bases and J lost 8, with 12 bases in between. The CDR3 has 12 residues. CDR3 sequence: CSAKWINDEQFF. The DNA for the CDR3 is TGCAGTGCTAAGTGGATAAACGATGAGCAGTTCTTC.

There are a few counts of this clonotype. The chain is built from TRBV20-1 and TRBJ2-2, with 8 bases fitting TRBD2. CDR3 length equals 14 residues. V shed 6 bases, J shed 5 bases, and the junction held 8 bases outside the gene matches. In germline, CDR1 is DFQATT, CDR2 SNEGSKA (reference sequence). This CDR3 reads CSAIGVAGTGELFF. As DNA, the CDR3 is TGCAGTGCAATTGGAGTAGCGGGAACCGGGGAGCTGTTTTTT.

CDR3 sequence: CSASRISGGRNTGELFF. The CDR3 coding sequence is TGCAGTGCTAGTCGTATTTCCGGGGGCCGTAACACCGGGGAGCTGTTTTTT. This sequence joins TRBV20-1 and TRBJ2-2; either TRBD1 or TRBD2 may supply D (6 bases each). Trimming removed 3 bases at V and 2 bases at J, with 19 bases between. In germline, CDR1 is DFQATT, CDR2 SNEGSKA (reference sequence). This CDR3 is built from 17 residues.

This chain uses TRBV30 with TRBJ2-3; 9 bases are shared with TRBD1. V lost 2 bases and J lost 0; bases outside the gene matches: 6. The CDR3 loop spans 16 amino acids. Germline assignment: CDR1 GTSNPN and CDR2 SVGIG (reference sequence). The CDR3 DNA reads TGTGCCTGGAGTACAACAGGGGGCCCGAGCACAGATACGCAGTATTTT. It translates to CAWSTTGGPSTDTQYF. The whole variable domain, filled in from reference TRBV30 and TRBJ2-3, reads SQTIHQWPATLVQPVGSPLSLECTVEGTSNPNLYWYRQAAGRGLQLLFYSVGIGQISSEVPQNLSASRPQDRQFILSSKKLLLSDSGFYLCAWSTTGGPSTDTQYFGPGTRLTVL.